The sequence of this T cell receptor beta chain was determined in a study of T-cell reconstitution after alpha-beta-depleted transplantation in children. Unique molecular identifiers tagged the TCRbeta library. TCRdb re-called the PCR reads with MiXCR, one entry per CDR3 protein. The sample holds some 290,000 distinct CDR3 sequences; 9.9% are singletons and the top ten take around a tenth. The trim removed 5 bases at V and 5 bases at J, leaving 10 bases unmatched. The CDR3 length is 16 residues. This clonotype has a count of ten or more. The input for sequencing was PBMCs from the stem cell graft donor, taken from the stem cell graft. The chain employs TRBV12-3 or TRBV12-4 and TRBJ2-2; TRBD2 aligns across 8 bases. This receptor was identified in a human donor who donated a stem cell graft to a child with SCID. The CDR3 sequence: CASSPWTSFLTGELFF. CDR3 sequence (DNA): TGTGCCAGCAGTCCCTGGACTAGCTTCCTGACCGGGGAGCTGTTTTTT.